This T cell receptor (beta chain) was documented in a study of blood T cells in healthy people across ages. Ten milliliters of peripheral blood were drawn from each donor into EDTA-treated tubes. Whole-study results and caveats: Using unsorted PBMCs precluded a conclusive naive versus antigen-experienced comparison.

Through a sample-barcoded 5' primer and a J-beta primer mix, a second PCR was run for roughly 6 to 11 cycles. Each cDNA molecule carried a tag from a template-switch adaptor that contained 12 random nucleotides. Each CDR3 protein is one row after TCRdb ran MiXCR on the 5' RACE reads. The sample has just under 750,000 distinct CDR3 sequences; 22% are singletons. About this clonotype itself: Its antigen is unknown.

Trimming removed 8 bases at V and 6 bases at J, with 14 bases between. The CDR3 contains 13 residues. This clonotype was sampled from a man in his 70s in good health. V usage is TRBV12-3 or TRBV12-4 and J usage is TRBJ1-5; no definite D call. Sequences were obtained from blood. The chain's CDR3 is CASSSDGGQPQHF. The CDR3 DNA reads TGTGCCAGCTCTTCCGACGGAGGTCAGCCCCAGCATTTT.